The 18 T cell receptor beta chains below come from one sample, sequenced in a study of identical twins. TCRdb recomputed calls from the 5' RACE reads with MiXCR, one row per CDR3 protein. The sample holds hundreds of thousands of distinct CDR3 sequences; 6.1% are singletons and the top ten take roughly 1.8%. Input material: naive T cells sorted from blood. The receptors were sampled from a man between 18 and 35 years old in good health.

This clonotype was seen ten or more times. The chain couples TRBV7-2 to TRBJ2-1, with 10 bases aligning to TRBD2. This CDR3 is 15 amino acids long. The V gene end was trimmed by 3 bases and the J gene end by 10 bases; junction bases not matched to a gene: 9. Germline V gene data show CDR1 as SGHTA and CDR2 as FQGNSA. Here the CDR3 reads CASSLGLAITGEQFF. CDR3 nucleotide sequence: TGTGCCAGCAGCTTGGGACTAGCGATCACCGGAGAGCAGTTCTTC.

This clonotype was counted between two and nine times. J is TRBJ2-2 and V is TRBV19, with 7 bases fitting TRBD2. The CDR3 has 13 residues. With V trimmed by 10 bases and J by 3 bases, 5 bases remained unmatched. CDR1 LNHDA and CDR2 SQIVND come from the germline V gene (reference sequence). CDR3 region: CATIGGDTGELFF. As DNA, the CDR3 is TGTGCCACCATTGGGGGGGACACCGGGGAGCTGTTTTTT.

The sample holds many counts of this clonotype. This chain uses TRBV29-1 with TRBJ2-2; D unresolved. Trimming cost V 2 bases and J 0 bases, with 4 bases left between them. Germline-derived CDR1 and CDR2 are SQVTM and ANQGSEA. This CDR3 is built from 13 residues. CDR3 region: CSVERSNTGELFF. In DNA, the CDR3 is TGCAGCGTTGAACGATCGAACACCGGGGAGCTGTTTTTT.

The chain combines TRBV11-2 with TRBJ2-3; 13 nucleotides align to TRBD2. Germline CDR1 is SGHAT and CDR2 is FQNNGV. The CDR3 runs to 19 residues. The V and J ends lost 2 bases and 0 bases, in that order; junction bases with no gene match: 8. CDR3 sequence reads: CASSLRPLAGGASTDTQYF. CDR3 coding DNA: TGTGCCAGCAGCTTACGACCACTAGCGGGAGGGGCTAGCACAGATACGCAGTATTTT.

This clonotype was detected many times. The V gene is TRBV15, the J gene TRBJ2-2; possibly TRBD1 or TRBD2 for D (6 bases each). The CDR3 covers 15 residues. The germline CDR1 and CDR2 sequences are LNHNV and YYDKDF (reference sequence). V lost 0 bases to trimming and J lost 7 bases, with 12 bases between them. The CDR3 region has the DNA TGTGCCACCAGCAGAGATCGGGGGCCTGGCGGGGAGCTGTTTTTT. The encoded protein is CATSRDRGPGGELFF.

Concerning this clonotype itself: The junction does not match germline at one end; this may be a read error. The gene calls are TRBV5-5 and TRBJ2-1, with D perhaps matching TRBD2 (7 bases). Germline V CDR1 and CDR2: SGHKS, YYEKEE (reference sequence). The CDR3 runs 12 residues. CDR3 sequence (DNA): TGTGCCAGCAGCCTGGAGGGGGGGCGAGTGATCTTC. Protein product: CASSLEGGRVIF.

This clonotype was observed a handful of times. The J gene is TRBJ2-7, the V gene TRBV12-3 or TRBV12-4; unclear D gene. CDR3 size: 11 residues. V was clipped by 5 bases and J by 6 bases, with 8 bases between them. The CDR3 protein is CASSTGFEQYV. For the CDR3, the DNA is TGTGCCAGCAGTACTGGTTTCGAGCAGTACGTC.

This CDR3 reads CASSRTSGKTGELFF. The CDR3 region has the DNA TGTGCCAGCAGTCGGACTAGCGGAAAGACCGGGGAGCTGTTTTTT. This sequence joins TRBV12-3 or TRBV12-4 and TRBJ2-2; 10 bases fit TRBD2. With 5 bases clipped from V and 5 bases from J, the junction kept 5 bases outside the gene matches. This CDR3 region has 15 residues.

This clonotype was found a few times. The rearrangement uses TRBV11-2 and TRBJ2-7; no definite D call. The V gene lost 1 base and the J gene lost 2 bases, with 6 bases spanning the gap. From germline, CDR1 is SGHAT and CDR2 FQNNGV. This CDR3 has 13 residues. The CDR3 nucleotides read TGTGCCAGCAGCTTAGCGGCAGCCTACGAGCAGTACGTC. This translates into CASSLAAAYEQYV.

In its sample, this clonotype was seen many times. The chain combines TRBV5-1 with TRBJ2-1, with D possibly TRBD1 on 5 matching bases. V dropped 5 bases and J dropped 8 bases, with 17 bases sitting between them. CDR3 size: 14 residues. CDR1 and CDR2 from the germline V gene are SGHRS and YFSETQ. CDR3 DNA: TGCGCCAGCAGTGGTGCCCCAGGGCCGGATGAGCAGTTCTTC. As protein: CASSGAPGPDEQFF.

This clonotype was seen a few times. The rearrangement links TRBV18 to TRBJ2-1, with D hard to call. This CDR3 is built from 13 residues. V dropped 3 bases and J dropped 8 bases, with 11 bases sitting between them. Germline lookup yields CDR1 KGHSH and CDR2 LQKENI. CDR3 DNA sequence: TGTGCCAGCTCACCGAGTACAGAGCATGAGCAGTTCTTC. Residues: CASSPSTEHEQFF.

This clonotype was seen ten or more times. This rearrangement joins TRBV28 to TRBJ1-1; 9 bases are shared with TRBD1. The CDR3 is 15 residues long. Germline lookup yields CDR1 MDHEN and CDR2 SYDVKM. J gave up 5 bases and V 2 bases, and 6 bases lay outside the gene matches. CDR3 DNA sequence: TGTGCCAGCAGTTTAAACAGGGGGCGGAGGACTGAAGCTTTCTTT. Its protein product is CASSLNRGRRTEAFF.

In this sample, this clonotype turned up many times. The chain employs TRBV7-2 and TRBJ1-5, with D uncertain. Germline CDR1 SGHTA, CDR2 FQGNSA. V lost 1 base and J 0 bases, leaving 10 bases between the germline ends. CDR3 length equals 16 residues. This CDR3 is CASSLDVSNSNQPQHF. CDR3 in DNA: TGTGCCAGCAGCTTAGACGTATCGAATAGCAATCAGCCCCAGCATTTT.

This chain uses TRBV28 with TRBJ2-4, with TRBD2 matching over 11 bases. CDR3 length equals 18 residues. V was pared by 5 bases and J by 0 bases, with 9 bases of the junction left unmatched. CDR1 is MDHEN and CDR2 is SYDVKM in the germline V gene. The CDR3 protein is CASSPGLAEGRAKNIQYF. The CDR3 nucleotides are TGTGCCAGCAGTCCGGGACTAGCGGAAGGTAGAGCCAAAAACATTCAGTACTTC.

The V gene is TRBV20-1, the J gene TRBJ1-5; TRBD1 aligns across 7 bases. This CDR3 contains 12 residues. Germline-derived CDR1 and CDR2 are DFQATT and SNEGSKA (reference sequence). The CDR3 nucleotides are TGCAGCGGGGGACAGCCCAATCAGCCCCAGCATTTT. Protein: CSGGQPNQPQHF.

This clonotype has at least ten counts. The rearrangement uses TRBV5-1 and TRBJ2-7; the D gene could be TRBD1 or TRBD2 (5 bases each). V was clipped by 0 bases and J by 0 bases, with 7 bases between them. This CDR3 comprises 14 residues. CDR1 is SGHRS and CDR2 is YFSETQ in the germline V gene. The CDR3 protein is CASSLEGSSYEQYF. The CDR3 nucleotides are TGCGCCAGCAGCTTGGAGGGGAGCTCCTACGAGCAGTACTTC. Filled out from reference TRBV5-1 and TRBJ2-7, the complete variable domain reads KAGVTQTPRYLIKTRGQQVTLSCSPISGHRSVSWYQQTPGQGLQFLFEYFSETQRNKGNFPGRFSGRQFSNSRSEMNVSTLELGDSALYLCASSLEGSSYEQYFGPGTRLTVT.

The CDR3 reads CASSLGRGGRREKNIQYF. The CDR3 DNA sequence: TGTGCCAGCAGCTTAGGACGAGGGGGCCGCAGGGAGAAAAACATTCAGTACTTC. The rearrangement links TRBV11-2 to TRBJ2-4, with 7 bases aligning to TRBD1. Germline V gene sequence: CDR1 SGHAT, CDR2 FQNNGV. The V segment lost 1 base and the J segment 4 bases; nucleotides outside the gene matches: 13. The CDR3 contains 18 residues.

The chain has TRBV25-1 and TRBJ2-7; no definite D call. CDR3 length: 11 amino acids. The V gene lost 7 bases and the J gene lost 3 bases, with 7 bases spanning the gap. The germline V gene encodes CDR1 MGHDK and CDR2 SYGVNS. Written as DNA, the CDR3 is TGTGCCAGCACGTGGAACTACGAGCAGTACTTC. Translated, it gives CASTWNYEQYF.